This T cell receptor beta chain was observed in a study of CD8 T cells in Susac syndrome. TCR beta sequencing was performed on blood CD8+ and CD4+ T cells. Negative isolation was used for CD8+ and CD4+ T cells and FACS enrichment for TEMRA cells. RNA was extracted with the RNeasy kit, and a quantity of about 0.45 to 1 ug was reverse transcribed using random hexamers. Amplification of TCR beta CDR3 was carried out by immunoSEQ multiplex PCR, which covered 54 Vbeta and 13 Jbeta segments. Via MiXCR, TCRdb re-called the immunoSEQ multiplex PCR reads, giving one row per CDR3 protein. Here the sample spans roughly 120,000 distinct CDR3 sequences, less than 95% being singletons. The TCR sequence derives from a human donor with multiple sclerosis. Sequencing was done on a sample of CD4+ T cells from PBMCs.

DNA for the CDR3: TGCAGCGTTCTACAGGGCTCTATGAGCTACACCTTC. Translation: CSVLQGSMSYTF. The chain couples TRBV29-1 to TRBJ1-2, with a tentative D call TRBD1 (6 bases). The germline gives CDR1 SQVTM, CDR2 ANQGSEA. The CDR3 is 12 amino acids. Trimming left V 5 bases short and J 9 bases short, with 16 bases between.